The 5 T cell receptor beta chains reported below all come from one sample, sequenced in a study of blood T cell repertoires in COVID-19. Sequencing used immunoSEQ multiplex PCR; TCRdb keeps in-frame clones, though not all of them. The sample holds about 140,000 clones, over 65% seen once. Sequenced: peripheral blood. All receptors derive from a man between 50 and 59 years old with acute or convalescent COVID-19.

The chain links TRBV24-1 to TRBJ2-1, with D perhaps matching TRBD1 (5 bases). Germline lookup yields CDR1 KGHDR and CDR2 SFDVKD. CDR3 length: 14 amino acids. With 3 bases removed from V and 4 bases from J, the gap between germline ends came to 9 bases. As DNA, the CDR3 is TGTGCCACCAGTGATACGTACAGGTACAATGAGCAGTTCTTC. Protein product: CATSDTYRYNEQFF.

The chain carries TRBV3-1 (or the pseudogene TRBV3-2) and TRBJ1-1; tentatively, D is TRBD1 (5 bases). The CDR3 extends over 14 amino acids. The ends were cut back, 0 bases at V and 5 bases at J, with 10 bases in the middle. Looked up from germline, CDR1 is LGHDT and CDR2 is YNNKEL (reference sequence). The CDR3 DNA follows: TGTGCCAGCAGCCAAGACGGGGGATGGACTGAAGCTTTCTTT. This translates into CASSQDGGWTEAFF.

V gene TRBV27 combines with J gene TRBJ1-2, with 7 bases aligning to TRBD1. The CDR3 extends over 14 amino acids. J lost 6 bases, V lost 5 bases, and 9 bases had no gene match. Germline loops: CDR1 MNHEY, CDR2 SMNVEV (reference sequence). Here the CDR3 reads CASSPGTEVHGYTF. CDR3 bases: TGTGCCAGCAGTCCCGGGACAGAGGTCCATGGCTACACCTTC.

The J gene is TRBJ1-3, the V gene TRBV9; unclear D gene. This CDR3 has 15 residues. Trimming took 2 bases from V and 2 from J, leaving 11 bases between them. Germline V lookup: CDR1 SGDLS, CDR2 YYNGEE. The CDR3 bases are TGTGCCAGCAGCGTCCGGGGAGGTACTGGAAACACCATATATTTT. It translates to CASSVRGGTGNTIYF.

The gene calls are TRBV2 and TRBJ2-3, with 12 bases that match TRBD2. The CDR3 length is 15 residues. CDR1 is SNHLY and CDR2 is FYNNEI in the germline V gene. Trimming at V came to 4 bases and at J to 2 bases, leaving 1 base not matched to a gene. Here the CDR3 DNA reads TGTGCCAGCAGTGGACTAGCGGGGGCCACAGATACGCAGTATTTT. Amino acid sequence: CASSGLAGATDTQYF.